The source of this T cell receptor (beta chain) is a study of lymphopenia after photon versus proton radiotherapy. Study-wide points: Photon-treated patients lost naive T cells and TCR diversity; proton-treated stayed stable.

A remark on this clone: The antigen is unknown.

The CDR3 covers 12 residues. Trimming took 7 bases from V and 8 from J, leaving 14 bases between them. Germline V gene lookup returns CDR1 SNHLY and CDR2 FYNNEI. The assay was immunoSEQ multiplex PCR, and TCRdb's table has in-frame clones only and misses some. The sample has 150,000 to 200,000 clones, 70% to 90% seen once; the top ten hold around 4.7%. This sequence originates from a man aged 50-60 years with gastric cancer. Sequencing was performed on peripheral blood, taken from a patient treated with photon-based radiotherapy. J is TRBJ1-2 and V is TRBV2, with D perhaps TRBD1 (6 bases). The CDR3 coding sequence is TGTGCCAGCACCACGGGGGGCGACGGCTACACCTTC. This encodes CASTTGGDGYTF. Together with reference TRBV2 and TRBJ1-2, the CDR3 gives the full variable domain: EPEVTQTPSHQVTQMGQEVILRCVPISNHLYFYWYRQILGQKVEFLVSFYNNEISEKSEIFDDQFSVERPDGSNFTLKIRSTKLEDSAMYFCASTTGGDGYTFGSGTRLTVV.